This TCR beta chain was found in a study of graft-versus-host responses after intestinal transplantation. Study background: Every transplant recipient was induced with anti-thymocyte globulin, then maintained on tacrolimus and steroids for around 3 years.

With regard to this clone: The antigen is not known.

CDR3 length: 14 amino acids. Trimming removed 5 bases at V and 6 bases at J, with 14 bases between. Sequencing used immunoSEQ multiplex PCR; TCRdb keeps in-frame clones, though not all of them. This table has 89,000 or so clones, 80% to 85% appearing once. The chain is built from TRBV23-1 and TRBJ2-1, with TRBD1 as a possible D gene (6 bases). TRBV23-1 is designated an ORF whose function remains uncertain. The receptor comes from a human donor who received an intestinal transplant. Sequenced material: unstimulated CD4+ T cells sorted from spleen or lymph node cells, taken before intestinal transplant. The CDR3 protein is CASSWGRGFNEQFF. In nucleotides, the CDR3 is TGCGCCAGCAGTTGGGGCAGGGGTTTCAATGAGCAGTTCTTC.